A single sample gave rise to the 5 T cell receptor beta chains below, sequenced in a study of Graves' ophthalmopathy and Graves' hyperthyroidism. For repertoire sequencing, the TCR beta CDR3 regions were amplified from RNA transcripts. Second-round multiplex PCR came after a first-round RT-PCR that employed HTBI primers. MiXCR, applied by TCRdb to the multiplex PCR reads, yields one record per CDR3 protein. The data hold around 1,000,000 distinct CDR3 sequences, with 35% to 40% observed a single time. The sample comprised peripheral blood or thyroid tissue (not recorded which). These receptors came from an adult man with Graves' hyperthyroidism.

The V gene is TRBV12-3 or TRBV12-4, the J gene TRBJ2-7, with D possibly matching TRBD1 (6 bases). The germline V and J ends were trimmed by 5 bases and 2 bases, with 16 bases remaining between them. The CDR3 has 15 amino acids. The CDR3 region has the DNA TGTGCCAGCAGTGAACCAGGGGTTCTCCCCTACGAGCAGTACTTC. Amino acids: CASSEPGVLPYEQYF.

This clonotype was counted ten times or more. CDR3 in amino acids: CASRPGTAFGYEQYF. The CDR3 DNA sequence: TGTGCCAGCAGGCCCGGGACAGCCTTTGGATACGAGCAGTACTTC. The V call is TRBV25-1, the J call TRBJ2-7; 7 positions agree with TRBD1. Germline V gene sequence: CDR1 MGHDK, CDR2 SYGVNS. CDR3 length: 15 amino acids. V shed 6 bases, J shed 4 bases, and the junction held 12 bases outside the gene matches.

The chain couples TRBV20-1 to TRBJ2-7; possible D gene TRBD2, 8 bases. Germline CDR1 reads DFQATT; CDR2 reads SNEGSKA (reference sequence). This CDR3 has 14 residues. The V end lost 0 bases, the J end lost 6 bases, and 15 bases lay between the germline ends. This CDR3 is CSARDLTGTSEQYF. The DNA of the CDR3 is TGCAGTGCTAGAGATTTGACAGGGACTAGCGAGCAGTACTTC.

This clonotype occurred a few times. The chain couples TRBV6-5 to TRBJ1-1; TRBD1 matches at 7 bases. CDR1 is MNHEY and CDR2 is SVGAGI in the germline V gene. CDR3 size: 14 residues. V lost 4 bases, J lost 5 bases, and 7 bases stayed unmatched. The chain's CDR3 is CASSSEQGRTEAFF. The CDR3 DNA is TGTGCCAGCAGTTCCGAACAGGGGCGAACTGAAGCTTTCTTT.

This clonotype was recorded a few times. The rearrangement links TRBV7-2 to TRBJ1-2; D is uncertain. The ends were cut back, 4 bases at V and 0 bases at J, with 15 bases in the middle. Germline values: CDR1 SGHTA, CDR2 FQGNSA. The CDR3 covers 16 residues. CDR3 sequence: CASSSLSGGANYGYTF. The CDR3 coding sequence is TGTGCCAGCAGCTCCCTATCGGGCGGGGCTAACTATGGCTACACCTTC.